The text below deals with one T cell receptor beta chain. The entry originates in a study of OX40 agonist ivuxolimab in advanced cancers. The overall study: Three patients showed partial responses: one hepatocellular carcinoma and two cutaneous melanoma cases.

The CDR3 contains 17 residues. Germline-derived CDR1 and CDR2 are SNHLY and FYNNEI. Trimming shortened V by 2 bases and J by 0 bases, and 13 bases separated the two germline ends. TCRdb keeps only in-frame clones here, not all; method: immunoSEQ multiplex PCR. This table holds 74,000 or so clones, about 90% found once. The chain carries TRBV2 and TRBJ1-4; tentative D call: TRBD1 (5 bases). The sequencing here drew on CD4+ or CD8+ T cells sorted from blood, taken in a trial of the OX40 agonist ivuxolimab. This TCR was recovered from an adult with an advanced solid tumor such as melanoma, head and neck, liver or kidney cancer. CDR3 DNA: TGTGCCAGCAGTGAACGGGGCCCGTATGCAACTAATGAAAAACTGTTTTTT. It is translated as CASSERGPYATNEKLFF.